This T cell receptor beta chain was sequenced for a study of cytomegalovirus exposure and HLA in healthy donors. With 60 Vbeta and 13 Jbeta primers, the PCR was carried out. The protocol was immunoSEQ multiplex PCR, while the TCRdb copy is restricted to in-frame clones and leaves out a portion. Among about 130,000 clones listed, over 75% were seen once. This CDR3 contains 20 residues. CDR1 and CDR2 from the germline V gene are SGHRS and YFSETQ. V lost 4 bases and J lost 4; bases outside the gene matches: 21. Study results and caveats: For presence/absence analyses, sequencing depth was assumed to be roughly uniform across donors. A missense DCLRE1C variant was associated with V- and J-gene trimming of TCR beta chains in a later analysis, and an independent cohort replicated the association. According to the study, 180 or so TCR beta chains were cytomegalovirus-associated.

Each of the donors was a healthy bone marrow donor. On this clone: As yet, its antigen is unknown.

The sample was PBMCs. This clonotype originated in a man aged 25 to 40 in good health. The chain is built from TRBV5-1 and TRBJ1-4; TRBD1 matches 8 bases. The CDR3 reads CASSPASRDRGNLGNEKLFF. The CDR3 nucleotides are TGCGCCAGCAGCCCGGCCTCTCGCGACAGGGGCAATTTGGGTAATGAAAAACTGTTTTTT.